These 20 T cell receptor beta chains were sequenced from one sample in a study of blood T cell repertoires in COVID-19. The data were produced by immunoSEQ multiplex PCR, yet TCRdb's version contains in-frame clones alone and is incomplete. The sample has tens of thousands of clones, roughly 88% seen once. Sequencing was carried out using peripheral blood. The source of these receptors is a woman aged 70 to 79 with acute or convalescent COVID-19.

V is TRBV15 and J is TRBJ1-5, with unresolved D. Germline V gives CDR1 LNHNV, CDR2 YYDKDF (reference sequence). Trimming shortened V by 1 base and J by 8 bases, and 6 bases separated the two germline ends. CDR3 length equals 12 residues. DNA for the CDR3: TGTGCCACCAGCAGAGGGGAGGAGCCCCAGCATTTT. Amino acid sequence: CATSRGEEPQHF.

This chain connects TRBV3-1 (or the pseudogene TRBV3-2) to TRBJ2-3; 8 bases map to TRBD1. This CDR3 spans 17 amino acids. Trimming took 1 base from V and 6 from J; bases not matched to a gene: 12. CDR1 is LGHDT and CDR2 is YNNKEL in the germline V gene (reference sequence). The CDR3: CASSQVRSTGDVDTQYF. CDR3 coding DNA: TGTGCCAGCAGCCAAGTTCGATCGACAGGGGATGTGGATACGCAGTATTTT.

This clone was recorded only once. The CDR3 here is CASSLELAGGIYNEQFF. CDR3 nucleotides: TGTGCCAGCAGCTTAGAACTAGCGGGGGGTATCTACAATGAGCAGTTCTTC. The chain links TRBV5-4 to TRBJ2-1; TRBD2 aligns across 12 bases. The germline V gene has CDR1 SGHNT and CDR2 YYREEE (reference sequence). Trimming took 2 bases from V and 3 from J; bases not matched to a gene: 6. The CDR3 loop spans 17 amino acids.

The chain recombines TRBV7-9 with TRBJ2-1, with D hard to call. V was cut by 1 base and J by 6 bases, with 19 bases left in between. Looked up from germline, CDR1 is SEHNR and CDR2 is FQNEAQ (reference sequence). This CDR3 contains 17 residues. CDR3 DNA: TGTGCCAGCAGCTTAGGCTTCTCGGGTAGTCGTTCCAATGAGCAGTTCTTC. Translation gives CASSLGFSGSRSNEQFF.

The chain couples TRBV7-2 to TRBJ1-1, with D uncertain. CDR3 length equals 13 residues. With 1 base removed from V and 10 bases from J, the gap between germline ends came to 13 bases. Looked up from germline, CDR1 is SGHTA and CDR2 is FQGNSA. The CDR3 loop is CASSLGVQVRAFF. The CDR3 bases are TGTGCCAGCAGCTTAGGTGTACAAGTTCGAGCTTTCTTT.

The V gene is TRBV27, the J gene TRBJ2-3; D gene uncertain. Germline lookup yields CDR1 MNHEY and CDR2 SMNVEV (reference sequence). CDR3 length equals 14 residues. V shed 4 bases and J shed 0 bases, with 8 bases lying between them. CDR3 coding DNA: TGTGCCAGCAGTTGGGCAGCTAGCACAGATACGCAGTATTTT. Protein sequence: CASSWAASTDTQYF.

The J gene is TRBJ1-1, the V gene TRBV4-1, with D possibly TRBD1 on 5 matching bases. Germline-derived CDR1 and CDR2 are MGHRA and YSYEKL. Trimming took 1 base from V and 3 from J, leaving 9 bases between them. The CDR3 runs 14 residues. CDR3 protein: CASSQVPRDTEAFF. CDR3 nucleotide sequence: TGCGCCAGCAGCCAAGTTCCCAGGGACACTGAAGCTTTCTTT.

This chain uses TRBV9 with TRBJ1-1, with a weak D call TRBD1 (5 bases). CDR1 and CDR2 from the germline V gene are SGDLS and YYNGEE. V lost 0 bases to trimming and J lost 1 base, with 10 bases between them. The CDR3 is 15 residues long. The CDR3 DNA sequence: TGTGCCAGCAGCGTAGGCGGGGGGAGGAACACTGAAGCTTTCTTT. Its translation is CASSVGGGRNTEAFF.

V gene TRBV6-6 combines with J gene TRBJ1-3; the D is unclear. This CDR3 has 15 residues. V dropped 0 bases and J dropped 4 bases, with 10 bases sitting between them. Germline assignment: CDR1 MNHNY and CDR2 SVGAGI (reference sequence). CDR3: CASSYSMVSGNTIYF. The CDR3 DNA follows: TGTGCCAGCAGTTACTCGATGGTTAGCGGAAACACCATATATTTT.

The V and J genes are TRBV19 and TRBJ2-7; 7 bases are a match to TRBD1. The germline gives CDR1 LNHDA, CDR2 SQIVND (reference sequence). The CDR3 loop spans 17 amino acids. With 5 bases clipped from V and 3 bases from J, the junction kept 16 bases outside the gene matches. DNA for the CDR3: TGTGCCAGTAGTCTTAAATACGCCGGGACAGATATCTACGAGCAGTACTTC. Its translation: CASSLKYAGTDIYEQYF.

The V call is TRBV7-2, the J call TRBJ1-1; D gene uncertain. CDR3 length equals 13 residues. Trimming took 3 bases from V and 0 from J, leaving 5 bases between them. Germline V lookup: CDR1 SGHTA, CDR2 FQGNSA. The CDR3 loop reads CASSFSVNTEAFF. The CDR3 nucleotides read TGTGCCAGCAGCTTCTCCGTGAACACTGAAGCTTTCTTT.

This clone was counted a single time. The chain uses TRBV13 and TRBJ2-1, with 8 bases identical to TRBD2. This CDR3 has 13 amino acids. Per germline, CDR1 PRHDT and CDR2 FYEKMQ (reference sequence). Unmatched junction bases numbered 2, after V lost 2 bases and J lost 8 bases. The CDR3 DNA reads TGTGCCAGCAGCTTAACCGGGGGGGATGAGCAGTTCTTC. Protein product: CASSLTGGDEQFF.

This clone has only a few counts. V and J are TRBV7-6 and TRBJ1-1; 9 nucleotides line up with TRBD1. This CDR3 has 15 residues. Unmatched junction bases numbered 6, after V lost 1 base and J lost 6 bases. Germline values: CDR1 SGHVS, CDR2 FNYEAQ. The CDR3 spells CASSLETGGSAEAFF. The CDR3 DNA reads TGTGCCAGCAGCTTAGAGACAGGGGGATCAGCTGAAGCTTTCTTT.

The V gene is TRBV4-2, the J gene TRBJ2-2, with TRBD2 matching over 8 bases. The CDR3 length is 17 residues. The junction had 8 bases not matched to a gene; V was cut back by 4 bases and J by 1 base. The V gene's germline CDR1 is LGHNA and CDR2 YNFKEQ. Here the CDR3 DNA reads TGTGCCAGCAGCCTAACCGGGACTAGAGAGAACACCGGGGAGCTGTTTTTT. Its translation: CASSLTGTRENTGELFF.

The chain combines TRBV9 with TRBJ2-7; 7 bases fit TRBD1. Germline CDR1 and CDR2: SGDLS and YYNGEE. With V trimmed by 0 bases and J by 4 bases, 4 bases remained unmatched. CDR3 size: 14 residues. In DNA form, the CDR3 reads TGTGCCAGCAGCGTAGGACCGACAGGGTACGAGCAGTACTTC. It yields the protein CASSVGPTGYEQYF.

The V gene is TRBV3-1 (or the pseudogene TRBV3-2), the J gene TRBJ1-1; 7 nucleotides line up with TRBD1. The junction had 5 bases not matched to a gene; V was cut back by 0 bases and J by 1 base. The CDR3 spans 16 residues. Looked up from germline, CDR1 is LGHDT and CDR2 is YNNKEL (reference sequence). DNA of the CDR3: TGTGCCAGCAGCCAAGAAGGAGGGACAGCGAACACTGAAGCTTTCTTT. It yields the protein CASSQEGGTANTEAFF.

This clone was seen a few times. The rearrangement uses TRBV2 and TRBJ2-2; D is ambiguous. Germline lookup yields CDR1 SNHLY and CDR2 FYNNEI. The ends were cut back, 6 bases at V and 0 bases at J, with 11 bases in the middle. The CDR3 runs 15 residues. The CDR3 region has the DNA TGTGCCAGCAGCTCCGAGATGCCGAACACCGGGGAGCTGTTTTTT. Its protein product is CASSSEMPNTGELFF.

V and J are TRBV3-1 (or the pseudogene TRBV3-2) and TRBJ2-1; D possibly corresponds to TRBD2 (6 bases). This CDR3 region has 15 residues. Deletions cut 5 bases from V and 0 bases from J, with 11 bases between. Germline CDR1 LGHDT, CDR2 YNNKEL (reference sequence). Here the CDR3 reads CASSRRESSYNEQFF. DNA of the CDR3: TGTGCCAGCAGCAGACGGGAGAGCTCCTACAATGAGCAGTTCTTC.

This clone was counted once. V gene TRBV5-1 combines with J gene TRBJ1-2; 9 nucleotides align to TRBD1. The V and J ends lost 4 bases and 5 bases, in that order; junction bases with no gene match: 9. The CDR3 length is 15 residues. The germline gives CDR1 SGHRS, CDR2 YFSETQ. The CDR3 DNA follows: TGCGCCAGCAGCGTAACCGGGACAGGGCAATATGGCTACACCTTC. Translating gives CASSVTGTGQYGYTF.

The V call is TRBV11-2, the J call TRBJ2-3; TRBD2 matches at 13 bases. The CDR3 is 16 residues long. Germline V lookup: CDR1 SGHAT, CDR2 FQNNGV. V lost 6 bases to trimming and J lost 3 bases; unmatched junction nucleotides: 6. CDR3 in amino acids: CASSVLAGGPTDTQYF. The CDR3 nucleotides are TGTGCCAGCAGTGTACTAGCGGGAGGGCCAACAGATACGCAGTATTTT.